This TCR beta chain was retrieved from a study of blood T cell repertoires in COVID-19. As for the study in general: Material from acute and convalescent COVID-19 was sourced from the United States, Italy and Spain. Sources were T cells, B-cell-depleted T cells, or PBMCs; the material itself was cDNA or gDNA.

Germline CDR1 reads SGDLS; CDR2 reads YYNGEE. The CDR3 runs to 16 residues. The V gene end was trimmed by 0 bases and the J gene end by 4 bases; junction bases not matched to a gene: 4. As processed by the authors: Using reference gene primer amplification, nucleated cell counts were estimated. Only in-frame clones appear in the TCRdb table, and some are missing; sequencing was by immunoSEQ multiplex PCR. That table is the source of V, J and clone size, and D and trimming were worked out from the DNA. The data contain 94,000 or so clones, almost 90% of them singletons. V usage is TRBV9 and J usage is TRBJ2-2; 9 bases fit TRBD1. Sequenced material: peripheral blood. The sequence was collected from a woman between 65 and 79 years old with acute or convalescent COVID-19. CDR3 in DNA: TGTGCCAGCAGCGTAGTGGGACAGGGTATCACCGGGGAGCTGTTTTTT. Protein: CASSVVGQGITGELFF.